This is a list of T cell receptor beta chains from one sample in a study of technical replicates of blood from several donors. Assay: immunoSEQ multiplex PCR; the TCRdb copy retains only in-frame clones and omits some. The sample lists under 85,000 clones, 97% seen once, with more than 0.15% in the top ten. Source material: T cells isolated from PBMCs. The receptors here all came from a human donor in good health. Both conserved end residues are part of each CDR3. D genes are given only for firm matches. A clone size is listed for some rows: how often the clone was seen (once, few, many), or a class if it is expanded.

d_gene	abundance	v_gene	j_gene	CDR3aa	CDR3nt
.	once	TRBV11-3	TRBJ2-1	CASNKRGTNNEQFF	TGTGCCAGCAACAAAAGGGGGACCAACAATGAGCAGTTCTTC
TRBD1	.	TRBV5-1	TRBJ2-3	CASSLGDRGRPDTQYF	TGCGCCAGCAGCTTAGGGGACAGGGGGCGACCAGATACGCAGTATTTT
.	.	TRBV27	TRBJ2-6	CASRPGHYSGANVLTF	TGTGCCAGCAGACCGGGACACTACTCTGGGGCCAACGTCCTGACTTTC
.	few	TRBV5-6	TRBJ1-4	CASSSFRTAVTTNEKLFF	TGTGCCAGCAGCTCTTTTAGGACAGCTGTTACAACTAATGAAAAACTGTTTTTT
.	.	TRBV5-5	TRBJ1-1	CASSLIGDSYTEAFF	TGTGCCAGCAGCTTAATAGGGGACTCATACACTGAAGCTTTCTTT
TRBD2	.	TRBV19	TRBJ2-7	CASSPGLAGEQYF	TGTGCCAGTAGTCCGGGACTAGCGGGCGAGCAGTACTTC
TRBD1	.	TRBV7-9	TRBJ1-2	CASSSGQVYGYTF	TGTGCCAGCAGCTCTGGACAGGTCTATGGCTACACCTTC
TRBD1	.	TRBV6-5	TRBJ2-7	CASSYEPGQSYEQYF	TGTGCCAGCAGTTACGAGCCGGGACAGTCCTACGAGCAGTACTTC
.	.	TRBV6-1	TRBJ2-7	CASSSVRYEQYF	TGTGCCAGCAGCTCGGTTCGGTACGAGCAGTACTTC
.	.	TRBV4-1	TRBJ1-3	CASSQVIRDSGNTIYF	TGCGCCAGCAGCCAAGTCATCCGGGACTCTGGAAACACCATATATTTT
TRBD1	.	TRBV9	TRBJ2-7	CASSPRRQGSYEQYF	TGTGCCAGCAGCCCCCGGAGACAGGGGAGCTACGAGCAGTACTTC
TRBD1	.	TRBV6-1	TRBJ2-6	CASSEALQGASLGANVLTF	TGTGCCAGCAGTGAAGCTCTACAGGGGGCGAGCCTAGGGGCCAACGTCCTGACTTTC
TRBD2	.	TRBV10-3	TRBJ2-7	CAISELAGVYEQYF	TGTGCCATCAGTGAACTAGCGGGAGTCTACGAGCAGTACTTC
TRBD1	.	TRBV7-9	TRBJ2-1	CASSSQGTKFF	TGTGCCAGCAGCTCACAGGGGACGAAGTTCTTC
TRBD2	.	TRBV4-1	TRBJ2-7	CASSQVLSGGLSYEQYF	TGCGCCAGCAGCCAGGTGCTGAGCGGGGGGCTCTCCTACGAGCAGTACTTC
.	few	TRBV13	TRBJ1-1	CASSFTLNTEAFF	TGTGCCAGCAGCTTTACTCTGAACACTGAAGCTTTCTTT
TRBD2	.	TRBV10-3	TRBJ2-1	CAISERPSGGANGHNEQFF	TGTGCCATCAGTGAGAGGCCTAGCGGGGGGGCCAACGGTCACAATGAGCAGTTCTTC
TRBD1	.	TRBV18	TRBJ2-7	CASSRIGTGTYEQYF	TGTGCCAGCTCACGGATTGGGACAGGGACCTACGAGCAGTACTTC
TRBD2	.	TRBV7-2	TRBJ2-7	CASSLVPSGGLYEQYF	TGTGCCAGCAGCTTAGTTCCTAGCGGGGGCCTATACGAGCAGTACTTC
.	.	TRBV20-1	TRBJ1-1	CSADRNTEAFF	TGCAGTGCAGACAGGAACACTGAAGCTTTCTTT
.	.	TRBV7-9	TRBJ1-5	CASSNQGGQPQHF	TGTGCCAGCAGCAACCAGGGAGGTCAGCCCCAGCATTTT
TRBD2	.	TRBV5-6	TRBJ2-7	CASSLEAGEGHEQYF	TGTGCCAGCAGCTTGGAAGCGGGAGAGGGCCACGAGCAGTACTTC